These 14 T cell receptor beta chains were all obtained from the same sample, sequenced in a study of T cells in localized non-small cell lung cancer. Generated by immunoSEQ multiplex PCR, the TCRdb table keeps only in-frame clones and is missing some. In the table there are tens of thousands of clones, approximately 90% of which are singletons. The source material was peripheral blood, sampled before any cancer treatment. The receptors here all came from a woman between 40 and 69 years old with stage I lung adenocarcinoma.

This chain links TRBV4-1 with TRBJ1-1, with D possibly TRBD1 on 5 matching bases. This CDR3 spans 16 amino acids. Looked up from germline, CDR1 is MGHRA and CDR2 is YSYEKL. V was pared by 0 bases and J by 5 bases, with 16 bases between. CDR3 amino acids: CASSQDPPGMVTEAFF. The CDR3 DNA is TGCGCCAGCAGCCAAGATCCCCCAGGGATGGTGACTGAAGCTTTCTTT.

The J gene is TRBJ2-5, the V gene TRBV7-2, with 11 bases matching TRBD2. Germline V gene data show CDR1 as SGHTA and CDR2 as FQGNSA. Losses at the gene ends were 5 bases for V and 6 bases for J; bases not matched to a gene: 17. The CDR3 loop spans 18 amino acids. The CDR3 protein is CASSLTLRVAGGSKTQYF. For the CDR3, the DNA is TGTGCCAGCAGCCTTACTCTAAGAGTAGCGGGGGGGAGTAAGACCCAGTACTTC.

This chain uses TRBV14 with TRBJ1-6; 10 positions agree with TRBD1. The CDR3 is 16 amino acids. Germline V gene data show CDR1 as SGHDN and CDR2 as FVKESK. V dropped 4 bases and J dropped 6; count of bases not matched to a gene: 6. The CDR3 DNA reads TGTGCCAGCAGCCTCTCAGGACAGGGGGGTAATTCACCCCTCCACTTT. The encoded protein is CASSLSGQGGNSPLHF. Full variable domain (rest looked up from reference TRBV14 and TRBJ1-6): EAGVTQFPSHSVIEKGQTVTLRCDPISGHDNLYWYRRVMGKEIKFLLHFVKESKQDESGMPNNRFLAERTGGTYSTLKVQPAELEDSGVYFCASSLSGQGGNSPLHFGNGTRLTVT.

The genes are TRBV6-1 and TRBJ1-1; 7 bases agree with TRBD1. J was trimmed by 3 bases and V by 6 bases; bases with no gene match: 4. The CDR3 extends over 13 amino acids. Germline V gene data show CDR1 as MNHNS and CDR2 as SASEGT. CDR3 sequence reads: CASRRQGYTEAFF. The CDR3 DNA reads TGTGCCAGCAGACGACAGGGTTACACTGAAGCTTTCTTT.

CDR3 in DNA: TGTGCCAGCAGGGAGGGACTAGCGAACAACGAGCAGTACTTC. Protein sequence: CASREGLANNEQYF. V is TRBV2 and J is TRBJ2-7; 10 positions agree with TRBD2. The CDR3 consists of 14 residues. Germline V gene lookup returns CDR1 SNHLY and CDR2 FYNNEI. V lost 6 bases, J lost 5 bases, and 7 bases stayed unmatched. The full variable domain, completed using reference TRBV2 and TRBJ2-7, is EPEVTQTPSHQVTQMGQEVILRCVPISNHLYFYWYRQILGQKVEFLVSFYNNEISEKSEIFDDQFSVERPDGSNFTLKIRSTKLEDSAMYFCASREGLANNEQYFGPGTRLTVT.

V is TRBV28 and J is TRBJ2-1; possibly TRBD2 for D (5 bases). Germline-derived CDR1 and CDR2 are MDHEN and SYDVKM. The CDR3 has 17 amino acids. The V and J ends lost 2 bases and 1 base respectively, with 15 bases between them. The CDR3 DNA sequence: TGTGCCAGCAGTTTACCGAGGACTCGGAAGTCCTACAATGAGCAGTTCTTC. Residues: CASSLPRTRKSYNEQFF.

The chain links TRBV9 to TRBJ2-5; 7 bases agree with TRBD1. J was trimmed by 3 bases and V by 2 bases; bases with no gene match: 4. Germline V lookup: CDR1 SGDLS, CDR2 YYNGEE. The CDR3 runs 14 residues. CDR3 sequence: CASSVGQLEETQYF. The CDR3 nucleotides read TGTGCCAGCAGCGTGGGACAGTTGGAAGAGACCCAGTACTTC. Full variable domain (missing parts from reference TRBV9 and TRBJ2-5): DSGVTQTPKHLITATGQRVTLRCSPRSGDLSVYWYQQSLDQGLQFLIQYYNGEERAKGNILERFSAQQFPDLHSELNLSSLELGDSALYFCASSVGQLEETQYFGPGTRLLVL.

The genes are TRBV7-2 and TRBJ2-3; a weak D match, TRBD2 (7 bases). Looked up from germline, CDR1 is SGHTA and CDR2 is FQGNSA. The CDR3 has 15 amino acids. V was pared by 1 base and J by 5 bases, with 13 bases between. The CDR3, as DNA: TGTGCCAGCAGCTTAGTTGGGGGGGCAGGAGATACGCAGTATTTT. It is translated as CASSLVGGAGDTQYF.

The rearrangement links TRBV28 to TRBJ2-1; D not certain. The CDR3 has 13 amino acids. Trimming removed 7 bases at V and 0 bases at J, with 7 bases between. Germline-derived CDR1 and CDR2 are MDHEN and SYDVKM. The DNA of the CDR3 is TGTGCCAGCACCACCGACTCCTACAATGAGCAGTTCTTC. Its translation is CASTTDSYNEQFF.

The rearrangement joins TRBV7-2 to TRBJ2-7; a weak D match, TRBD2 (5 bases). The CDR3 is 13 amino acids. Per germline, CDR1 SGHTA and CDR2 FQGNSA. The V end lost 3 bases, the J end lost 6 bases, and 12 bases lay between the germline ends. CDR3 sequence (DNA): TGTGCCAGCAGCTTCCAGGAGGTTGGCGAGCAGTACTTC. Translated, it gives CASSFQEVGEQYF.

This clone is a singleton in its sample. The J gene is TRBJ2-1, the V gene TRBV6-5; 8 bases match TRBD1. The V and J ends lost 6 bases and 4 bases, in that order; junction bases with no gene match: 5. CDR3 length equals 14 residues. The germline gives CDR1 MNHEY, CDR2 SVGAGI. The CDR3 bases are TGTGCCAGCAGGGCCGACAGGGGTTACAATGAGCAGTTCTTC. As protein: CASRADRGYNEQFF.

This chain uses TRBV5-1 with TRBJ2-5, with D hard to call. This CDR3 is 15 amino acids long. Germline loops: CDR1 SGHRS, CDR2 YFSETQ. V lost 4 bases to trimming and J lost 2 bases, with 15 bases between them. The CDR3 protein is CASSNLPGSQETQYF. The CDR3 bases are TGCGCCAGCAGCAACCTACCCGGGTCACAAGAGACCCAGTACTTC.

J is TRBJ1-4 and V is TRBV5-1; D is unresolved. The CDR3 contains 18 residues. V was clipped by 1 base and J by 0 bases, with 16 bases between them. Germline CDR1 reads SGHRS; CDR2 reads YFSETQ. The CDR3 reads CASSLLPLRGPTNEKLFF. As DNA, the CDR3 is TGCGCCAGCAGCTTGTTACCGCTTAGAGGGCCAACTAATGAAAAACTGTTTTTT.

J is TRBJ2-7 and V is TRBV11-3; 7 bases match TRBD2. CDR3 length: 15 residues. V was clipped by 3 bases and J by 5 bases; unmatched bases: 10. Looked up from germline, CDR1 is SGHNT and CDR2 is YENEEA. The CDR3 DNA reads TGTGCCAGCAGCTTCAAAGCGGGGAGGCTCGACGAGCAGTACTTC. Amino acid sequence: CASSFKAGRLDEQYF.